A single sample gave rise to the 12 T cell receptor beta chains below, sequenced in a study of blood T cell repertoires in COVID-19. Data came from immunoSEQ multiplex PCR; TCRdb stores just in-frame clones and leaves some out. The sample has hundreds of thousands of clones, more than 70% seen once. Material: peripheral blood. These receptors all come from a woman under 40 with COVID-19, enrolled during active disease.

The chain uses TRBV19 and TRBJ1-4, with 8 positions matching TRBD1. This CDR3 has 14 amino acids. V shed 6 bases, J shed 4 bases, and the junction held 4 bases outside the gene matches. Germline CDR1 LNHDA, CDR2 SQIVND (reference sequence). CDR3: CASSQGAHNEKLFF. The CDR3 nucleotides read TGTGCCAGTAGCCAGGGGGCCCATAATGAAAAACTGTTTTTT.

The chain has TRBV5-1 and TRBJ1-2, with D hard to call. Germline CDR1 SGHRS, CDR2 YFSETQ. V shed 1 base and J shed 0 bases, with 16 bases lying between them. The CDR3 is made up of 17 amino acids. CDR3 DNA sequence: TGCGCCAGCAGCTTGCTCCACACCAACCCAGCTAACTATGGCTACACCTTC. This translates into CASSLLHTNPANYGYTF. The full variable domain, rest sourced from reference TRBV5-1 and TRBJ1-2, is KAGVTQTPRYLIKTRGQQVTLSCSPISGHRSVSWYQQTPGQGLQFLFEYFSETQRNKGNFPGRFSGRQFSNSRSEMNVSTLELGDSALYLCASSLLHTNPANYGYTFGSGTRLTVV.

The CDR3 sequence is CAATGGEETQYF. The CDR3, as DNA: TGTGCCGCCACAGGGGGCGAGGAGACCCAGTACTTC. The chain employs TRBV10-3 and TRBJ2-5, with TRBD1 matching 9 bases. The CDR3 has 12 amino acids. Germline CDR1 ENHRY, CDR2 SYGVKD. V was clipped by 11 bases and J by 5 bases; unmatched bases: 6.

This rearrangement joins TRBV28 to TRBJ2-6; 8 bases match TRBD1. CDR3 length: 15 residues. Per the germline V gene, CDR1 is MDHEN and CDR2 is SYDVKM. V dropped 5 bases and J dropped 2; count of bases not matched to a gene: 2. The CDR3 region has the DNA TGTGCCAGCAGTGTACAGGGGGCTGGGGCCAACGTCCTGACTTTC. Translation gives CASSVQGAGANVLTF.

The J gene is TRBJ1-5, the V gene TRBV2; D may be TRBD1 (6 bases). The V end lost 6 bases, the J end lost 0 bases, and 12 bases lay between the germline ends. The CDR3 runs to 15 residues. Germline V gives CDR1 SNHLY, CDR2 FYNNEI. The CDR3 spells CASSGGQSSNQPQHF. The CDR3 bases are TGTGCCAGCAGCGGAGGACAGAGTAGCAATCAGCCCCAGCATTTT.

This chain connects TRBV4-3 to TRBJ2-7, with TRBD2 as a possible D gene (5 bases). Germline CDR1 and CDR2: LGHNA and YSLEER. CDR3 length: 14 residues. V dropped 1 base and J dropped 1 base, with 8 bases sitting between them. The chain's CDR3 is CASSQAGGSYEQYF. The CDR3, as DNA: TGCGCCAGCAGCCAAGCTGGAGGTTCCTACGAGCAGTACTTC.

The chain links TRBV4-2 to TRBJ1-3, with 8 bases lining up with TRBD1. CDR3 size: 16 residues. CDR1 is LGHNA, CDR2 YNFKEQ, per germline. V gave up 0 bases and J gave up 2 bases; unmatched junction bases: 3. CDR3 residues: CASSQDMTGAGNTIYF. The CDR3 DNA reads TGTGCCAGCAGCCAAGATATGACAGGGGCTGGAAACACCATATATTTT.

This rearrangement joins TRBV27 to TRBJ2-4; 7 bases fit TRBD1. Losses at the gene ends were 5 bases for V and 1 base for J; bases not matched to a gene: 14. CDR1 MNHEY and CDR2 SMNVEV come from the germline V gene (reference sequence). The length of the CDR3 is 18 residues. The CDR3 is CASSPLTGWVGAKNIQYF. The CDR3 DNA reads as TGTGCCAGCAGTCCCCTGACAGGGTGGGTAGGCGCCAAAAACATTCAGTACTTC.

There are a few counts of this clone. This CDR3 reads CASSYAIGQGAYEQYV. In DNA form, the CDR3 reads TGTGCCAGCAGTTACGCAATAGGACAGGGGGCTTACGAGCAGTACGTC. The chain employs TRBV6-2 or TRBV6-3 and TRBJ2-7, with TRBD1 identical over 11 bases. This CDR3 is 16 amino acids long. V lost 2 bases, J lost 4 bases, and 7 bases stayed unmatched. Germline lookup yields CDR1 MNHEY and CDR2 SVGEGT.

The CDR3 bases are TGTGCCATCAGTGAGTCCGGGACTAGAAGTTTGAACATTCAGTACTTC. Translated: CAISESGTRSLNIQYF. The V call is TRBV10-3, the J call TRBJ2-4; 8 nucleotides match TRBD2. The V gene's germline CDR1 is ENHRY and CDR2 SYGVKD. The CDR3 spans 16 residues. V shed 0 bases, J shed 7 bases, and the junction held 8 bases outside the gene matches.

V usage is TRBV5-4 and J usage is TRBJ1-1; weak D call: TRBD1 (6 bases). Germline lookup yields CDR1 SGHNT and CDR2 YYREEE (reference sequence). There are 14 residues in the CDR3. V was cut by 1 base and J by 0 bases, with 7 bases left in between. The CDR3 spells CASSLQGMNTEAFF. Written as DNA, the CDR3 is TGTGCCAGCAGCTTGCAGGGGATGAACACTGAAGCTTTCTTT. Combining the CDR3 with reference TRBV5-4 and TRBJ1-1 gives the whole variable domain ETGVTQSPTHLIKTRGQQVTLRCSSQSGHNTVSWYQQALGQGPQFIFQYYREEENGRGNFPPRFSGLQFPNYSSELNVNALELDDSALYLCASSLQGMNTEAFFGQGTRLTVV.

This clone came up once. V is TRBV3-1 (or the pseudogene TRBV3-2) and J is TRBJ2-4, with 8 bases identical to TRBD1. Looked up from germline, CDR1 is LGHDT and CDR2 is YNNKEL (reference sequence). The V segment lost 2 bases and the J segment 7 bases; nucleotides outside the gene matches: 1. The CDR3 is made up of 13 amino acids. The CDR3, as DNA: TGTGCCAGCAGCCAAACAGGGGGTAACATTCAGTACTTC. Its protein product is CASSQTGGNIQYF.